The 32 T cell receptor beta chains below come from one sample, sequenced in a study of T cells after yellow fever vaccination. One entry per CDR3 protein results from TCRdb running MiXCR on the 5' RACE reads. Of about 260,000 distinct CDR3 sequences in the sample, roughly 3.5% were seen once. The sample in question was PBMCs, obtained 15 days after the yellow fever booster vaccination. The receptor set was obtained from a man between 18 and 29 years old who received the YFV17D yellow fever vaccine.

This clonotype came up many times. V and J are TRBV7-9 and TRBJ1-2; D uncertain. This CDR3 comprises 13 residues. Germline V gives CDR1 SEHNR, CDR2 FQNEAQ (reference sequence). V was shortened by 1 base and J by 6 bases, with 9 bases between the two germline ends. In DNA, the CDR3 is TGTGCCAGCAGCTTAGAGAGGCGGGATGGCTACACCTTC. This codes for CASSLERRDGYTF.

This clonotype showed up many times. This chain joins TRBV7-2 and TRBJ2-1, with D maybe TRBD2 (6 bases). CDR3 size: 15 residues. Germline-derived CDR1 and CDR2 are SGHTA and FQGNSA. The V end was cut by 3 bases, the J end by 1 base, with 10 bases between. CDR3 sequence: CASSLRGLSYNEQFF. CDR3 bases: TGTGCCAGCAGCTTGCGGGGTTTGTCCTACAATGAGCAGTTCTTC.

This clonotype occurred many times. In DNA, the CDR3 is TGTGCCACCAGTGATTCGACCTTTCAAGAGACCCAGTACTTC. Protein sequence: CATSDSTFQETQYF. The chain joins TRBV24-1 to TRBJ2-5; D gene ambiguous. Trimming cost V 2 bases and J 2 bases, with 8 bases left between them. CDR1 and CDR2 from the germline V gene are KGHDR and SFDVKD. The CDR3 spans 14 residues.

This clonotype showed up many times. The chain links TRBV11-2 to TRBJ2-2; D may match TRBD1 or TRBD2 (6 bases each). Germline loops: CDR1 SGHAT, CDR2 FQNNGV. Trimming took off 1 base at V and 3 bases at J, with 12 bases between the two ends. The CDR3 is 16 residues long. Here the CDR3 DNA reads TGTGCCAGCAGCTTAGTGCCGGGGGCCTACACCGGGGAGCTGTTTTTT. Residues: CASSLVPGAYTGELFF.

This clonotype was detected many times. Here the CDR3 DNA reads TGTGCCAGCACCCTCGGGGGTTGCGAGCAGTTCTTC. Translation: CASTLGGCEQFF. V gene TRBV6-6 combines with J gene TRBJ2-1; TRBD2 might be the D (6 bases). Germline assignment: CDR1 MNHNY and CDR2 SVGAGI (reference sequence). V was pared by 7 bases and J by 10 bases, with 14 bases between. This CDR3 region has 12 residues.

This clonotype was seen at least ten times. The J gene is TRBJ2-5, the V gene TRBV10-2; TRBD1 matches at 9 bases. The length of the CDR3 is 14 residues. Germline CDR1 is WSHSY and CDR2 is SAAADI. J lost 3 bases, V lost 6 bases, and 5 bases had no gene match. CDR3 DNA: TGCGCCAGCAGCGAAGGACAGGGGAAAGAGACCCAGTACTTC. Translating it yields CASSEGQGKETQYF.

This clonotype was seen many times. The rearrangement links TRBV3-1 to TRBJ2-3; D perhaps matches TRBD2 (6 bases). Germline V gives CDR1 LGHDT, CDR2 YNNKEL (reference sequence). CDR3 length: 17 residues. The V and J ends lost 0 bases and 0 bases respectively, with 13 bases between them. The CDR3 region is CASSQDRGVVSTDTQYF. In nucleotides, the CDR3 is TGTGCCAGCAGCCAAGATCGCGGGGTTGTCAGCACAGATACGCAGTATTTT.

This clonotype was seen only a few times. At one boundary the junction diverges from the germline segment, which might be a read error. The rearrangement links TRBV7-2 to TRBJ1-2, with TRBD1 as a possible D gene (6 bases). The CDR3 has 16 amino acids. CDR1 is SGHTA and CDR2 is FQGNSA in the germline V gene. The CDR3 DNA reads as TGTGCCAGCACCTTACAGGGCAGTTTCTCTAACTATGGCTACACCTTC. Amino acids: CASTLQGSFSNYGYTF.

In its sample, this clonotype was seen many times. V gene TRBV29-1 combines with J gene TRBJ2-2, with D perhaps matching TRBD2 (5 bases). V dropped 2 bases and J dropped 7 bases, with 17 bases sitting between them. There are 15 residues in the CDR3. Germline CDR1 is SQVTM and CDR2 is ANQGSEA. The CDR3 DNA reads TGCAGCGTTGAAAATGGAAGAGGAGGCAGCGGGGAGCTGTTTTTT. This encodes CSVENGRGGSGELFF.

Many counts were recorded for this clonotype. This chain uses TRBV2 with TRBJ2-5; 7 nucleotides match TRBD1. The CDR3 is made up of 13 amino acids. From germline, CDR1 is SNHLY and CDR2 FYNNEI. The junction had 4 bases not matched to a gene; V was cut back by 4 bases and J by 5 bases. The CDR3 is CASSGATGETQYF. CDR3 DNA: TGTGCCAGCAGTGGTGCGACAGGGGAGACCCAGTACTTC. The full variable domain, completed using reference TRBV2 and TRBJ2-5, is EPEVTQTPSHQVTQMGQEVILRCVPISNHLYFYWYRQILGQKVEFLVSFYNNEISEKSEIFDDQFSVERPDGSNFTLKIRSTKLEDSAMYFCASSGATGETQYFGPGTRLLVL.

Worth noting for this clonotype: A much more abundant neighbour one base away suggests this may be a read error. This chain joins TRBV5-5 and TRBJ2-3, with D hard to call. CDR1 is SGHKS, CDR2 YYEKEE, per germline (reference sequence). The CDR3 is made up of 15 amino acids. V lost 4 bases to trimming and J lost 0 bases, with 12 bases between them. The CDR3 DNA reads as TGTGCCAGCAGCCCCCACCCGACCAGCACAGATACGCAGTATTTT. This gives the protein CASSPHPTSTDTQYF. The variable domain in full, completed from reference TRBV5-5 and TRBJ2-3, reads DAGVTQSPTHLIKTRGQQVTLRCSPISGHKSVSWYQQVLGQGPQFIFQYYEKEERGRGNFPDRFSARQFPNYSSELNVNALLLGDSALYLCASSPHPTSTDTQYFGPGTRLTVL.

This clonotype was recorded at least ten times. The chain employs TRBV28 and TRBJ2-3; 12 positions match TRBD2. V lost 4 bases and J lost 4; bases outside the gene matches: 6. The CDR3 sequence is 16 residues long. The germline CDR1 and CDR2 sequences are MDHEN and SYDVKM. CDR3: CASSSPGLAGSDTQYF. The CDR3 DNA reads as TGTGCCAGCAGTTCTCCTGGACTAGCGGGGTCAGATACGCAGTATTTT.

The sample holds many counts of this clonotype. V usage is TRBV24-1 and J usage is TRBJ1-6; 9 bases map to TRBD1. Germline assignment: CDR1 KGHDR and CDR2 SFDVKD. The CDR3 spans 19 residues. Germline trimming cut 3 bases from V and 4 bases from J; bases unmatched to any gene: 12. Written as DNA, the CDR3 is TGTGCCACCAGTGATACACCGGGACAGGGTTTGGAGTATAATTCACCCCTCCACTTT. As protein: CATSDTPGQGLEYNSPLHF.

This clonotype showed up many times. The V gene is TRBV7-9, the J gene TRBJ2-1; TRBD2 aligns across 9 bases. CDR1 and CDR2 from the germline V gene are SEHNR and FQNEAQ (reference sequence). The CDR3 is made up of 16 amino acids. V was clipped by 6 bases and J by 0 bases; unmatched bases: 6. CDR3 loop: CASRETSGLSYNEQFF. CDR3 coding DNA: TGTGCCAGCAGAGAGACTAGCGGACTCTCCTACAATGAGCAGTTCTTC.

This clonotype has at least ten counts. V usage is TRBV12-3 or TRBV12-4 and J usage is TRBJ1-1; 7 bases are a match to TRBD1. The V gene end was trimmed by 3 bases and the J gene end by 0 bases; junction bases not matched to a gene: 4. The CDR3 loop spans 15 amino acids. The CDR3 DNA reads as TGTGCCAGCAGTTTTTTAGGGACAGTGAACACTGAAGCTTTCTTT. It translates to CASSFLGTVNTEAFF.

The sample holds many counts of this clonotype. V gene TRBV20-1 combines with J gene TRBJ2-3, with D possibly being TRBD1 or TRBD2 (6 bases each). The ends were cut back, 5 bases at V and 2 bases at J, with 14 bases in the middle. The V gene's germline CDR1 is DFQATT and CDR2 SNEGSKA (reference sequence). The CDR3 length is 14 residues. The CDR3 bases are TGCAGTGCTTCGGGGGCGGATACCACAGATACGCAGTATTTT. It translates to CSASGADTTDTQYF.

In this sample, this clonotype turned up many times. V is TRBV29-1 and J is TRBJ1-1, with 11 positions matching TRBD1. The CDR3 spans 13 residues. V shed 6 bases, J shed 6 bases, and the junction held 6 bases outside the gene matches. CDR1 and CDR2 from the germline V gene are SQVTM and ANQGSEA. CDR3 nucleotide sequence: TGCAGCGTAGGGGACAGGGGGTTTGCTGAAGCTTTCTTT. The encoded protein is CSVGDRGFAEAFF. Full variable domain (rest looked up from reference TRBV29-1 and TRBJ1-1): SAVISQKPSRDICQRGTSLTIQCQVDSQVTMMFWYRQQPGQSLTLIATANQGSEATYESGFVIDKFPISRPNLTFSTLTVSNMSPEDSSIYLCSVGDRGFAEAFFGQGTRLTVV.

This clonotype occurred many times. The chain carries TRBV18 and TRBJ1-2, with 8 bases aligning to TRBD1. The germline CDR1 and CDR2 sequences are KGHSH and LQKENI. Germline trimming cut 3 bases from V and 5 bases from J; bases unmatched to any gene: 2. The CDR3 contains 13 residues. The CDR3: CASSPGQEYGYTF. In DNA form, the CDR3 reads TGTGCCAGCTCACCGGGACAGGAATATGGCTACACCTTC.

This clonotype has at least ten counts. V and J are TRBV5-6 and TRBJ2-5; 8 positions match TRBD2. The CDR3 totals 17 residues. V lost 0 bases and J lost 0; bases outside the gene matches: 7. The germline V gene encodes CDR1 SGHDT and CDR2 YYEEEE. CDR3 loop: CASSLAFKRGYQETQYF. DNA of the CDR3: TGTGCCAGCAGCTTGGCCTTCAAGCGGGGGTACCAAGAGACCCAGTACTTC.

This clonotype was seen a handful of times. The rearrangement links TRBV12-3 or TRBV12-4 to TRBJ1-6, with TRBD1 as a possible D gene (6 bases). Trimming took 6 bases from V and 4 from J, leaving 16 bases between them. The CDR3 length is 16 residues. The CDR3 nucleotides read TGTGCCAGCAGAACAGGGCCGGGGGGGTATAATTCACCCCTCCACTTT. Protein product: CASRTGPGGYNSPLHF.

This clonotype was observed many times. The chain is built from TRBV5-1 and TRBJ2-3; possibly TRBD1 for D (6 bases). Deletions cut 4 bases from V and 4 bases from J, with 10 bases between. CDR1 SGHRS and CDR2 YFSETQ come from the germline V gene. The length of the CDR3 is 13 residues. CDR3 amino acids: CASSGEGADTQYF. CDR3 coding DNA: TGCGCCAGCAGCGGCGAGGGGGCAGATACGCAGTATTTT.

In this sample, this clonotype turned up many times. This chain links TRBV9 with TRBJ2-1, with 13 bases identical to TRBD2. CDR1 SGDLS and CDR2 YYNGEE come from the germline V gene. The CDR3 is 16 residues long. V dropped 3 bases and J dropped 5; count of bases not matched to a gene: 5. The CDR3 DNA reads as TGTGCCAGCAGCGCTAGACTAGCGGGGGGTGACAATGAGCAGTTCTTC. Translation: CASSARLAGGDNEQFF. The full variable domain, rest sourced from reference TRBV9 and TRBJ2-1, is DSGVTQTPKHLITATGQRVTLRCSPRSGDLSVYWYQQSLDQGLQFLIQYYNGEERAKGNILERFSAQQFPDLHSELNLSSLELGDSALYFCASSARLAGGDNEQFFGPGTRLTVL.

The table lists this clonotype with many counts. This chain uses TRBV15 with TRBJ2-2; TRBD2 might be the D (6 bases). This CDR3 has 17 residues. CDR1 LNHNV and CDR2 YYDKDF come from the germline V gene (reference sequence). Deletions cut 1 base from V and 1 base from J, with 13 bases between. Here the CDR3 reads CATSRAPSGVNTGELFF. For the CDR3, the DNA is TGTGCCACCAGCAGAGCTCCTTCGGGAGTGAACACCGGGGAGCTGTTTTTT. The variable domain in full, completed from reference TRBV15 and TRBJ2-2, reads DAMVIQNPRYQVTQFGKPVTLSCSQTLNHNVMYWYQQKSSQAPKLLFHYYDKDFNNEADTPDNFQSRRPNTSFCFLDIRSPGLGDTAMYLCATSRAPSGVNTGELFFGEGSRLTVL.

In this sample, this clonotype turned up many times. This chain connects TRBV7-3 to TRBJ2-1, with 7 nucleotides matching TRBD2. The CDR3 is 13 amino acids. Trimming took 3 bases from V and 8 from J; bases not matched to a gene: 4. The germline CDR1 and CDR2 sequences are SGHTA and FQGTGA. In DNA, the CDR3 is TGTGCCAGCAGCTTCGGGGCGGGGGATGAGCAGTTCTTC. It yields the protein CASSFGAGDEQFF. Looking up the rest from reference TRBV7-3 and TRBJ2-1 gives the full variable domain: GAGVSQTPSNKVTEKGKYVELRCDPISGHTALYWYRQSLGQGPEFLIYFQGTGAADDSGLPNDRFFAVRPEGSVSTLKIQRTERGDSAVYLCASSFGAGDEQFFGPGTRLTVL.

In this sample, this clonotype turned up many times. The chain joins TRBV6-2 or TRBV6-3 to TRBJ2-1, with TRBD2 identical over 7 bases. In germline, CDR1 is MNHEY, CDR2 SVGEGT. CDR3 length: 14 amino acids. V lost 2 bases to trimming and J lost 8 bases; unmatched junction nucleotides: 6. DNA for the CDR3: TGTGCCAGCAGTTACAGGCGGGGGAATTATGAGCAGTTCTTC. Encoded protein: CASSYRRGNYEQFF.

The table lists this clonotype with many counts. The chain links TRBV7-2 to TRBJ2-5; D remains ambiguous. CDR1 and CDR2 (germline): SGHTA, FQGNSA. The length of the CDR3 is 12 residues. Trimming removed 1 base at V and 6 bases at J, with 6 bases between. The CDR3 sequence: CASSLVGQTQYF. As DNA, the CDR3 is TGTGCCAGCAGCTTAGTCGGACAGACCCAGTACTTC.

This clonotype came up many times. The chain couples TRBV4-3 to TRBJ2-5; D unclear. The V gene lost 0 bases and the J gene lost 3 bases, with 14 bases spanning the gap. The CDR3 has 16 amino acids. Germline V CDR1 and CDR2: LGHNA, YSLEER. The CDR3 here is CASSQDYGLGKETQYF. In nucleotides, the CDR3 is TGCGCCAGCAGCCAAGATTACGGGCTCGGCAAAGAGACCCAGTACTTC.

This clonotype was recorded at least ten times. The chain couples TRBV5-1 to TRBJ2-6; possibly TRBD1 for D (5 bases). CDR1 and CDR2 (germline): SGHRS, YFSETQ. This CDR3 spans 15 amino acids. Trimming pared 4 bases from V and 4 bases from J, leaving 12 bases between. The CDR3 region is CASSPGPKGANVLTF. The CDR3 nucleotides are TGCGCCAGCAGCCCAGGGCCGAAAGGGGCCAACGTCCTGACTTTC.

Many counts were recorded for this clonotype. This chain joins TRBV7-6 and TRBJ1-3; possibly TRBD1 for D (5 bases). Germline CDR1 reads SGHVS; CDR2 reads FNYEAQ. V lost 5 bases to trimming and J lost 4 bases, with 12 bases between them. This CDR3 is 14 amino acids long. CDR3 amino acids: CASSAGTTGNTIYF. CDR3 coding DNA: TGTGCCAGCAGCGCCGGGACGACCGGAAACACCATATATTTT.

This clonotype was found a few times. The chain carries TRBV5-4 and TRBJ2-1, with TRBD1 as a possible D gene (6 bases). Germline V gene lookup returns CDR1 SGHNT and CDR2 YYREEE (reference sequence). Trimming removed 6 bases at V and 8 bases at J, with 12 bases between. This CDR3 contains 12 residues. The DNA of the CDR3 is TGTGCCAGCATGGTACAGGGCCATGAGCAGTTCTTC. Translation gives CASMVQGHEQFF.

This clonotype was picked up many times. J is TRBJ2-7 and V is TRBV7-9; D uncertain. CDR3 length: 14 amino acids. V shed 5 bases and J shed 0 bases, with 11 bases lying between them. Looked up from germline, CDR1 is SEHNR and CDR2 is FQNEAQ (reference sequence). CDR3 loop: CASSPPLTSYEQYF. CDR3 coding DNA: TGTGCCAGCAGCCCCCCCCTGACCTCCTACGAGCAGTACTTC.

Ten or more counts support this clonotype. The chain joins TRBV7-9 to TRBJ1-6, with 10 bases matching TRBD1. Germline V lookup: CDR1 SEHNR, CDR2 FQNEAQ (reference sequence). The V segment lost 6 bases and the J segment 6 bases; nucleotides outside the gene matches: 8. The CDR3 is made up of 16 amino acids. The CDR3 loop reads CASRRQGARGNSPLHF. CDR3 coding DNA: TGTGCCAGCAGACGACAGGGGGCTAGGGGTAATTCACCCCTCCACTTT.